This T cell receptor (beta chain) was observed in a study of shared clonotypes between healthy human individuals. The wider study: The donor pool was made up of a couple of women and a few men aged 18 to 49. Per-donor plates numbered three CD4 naive, three CD4 memory, two CD8 naive and one CD8 memory.

Overall study findings and caveats: Lower generation probabilities were found for non-shared clonotypes than for those shared by all four donors.

The authors' processing: ImmunoSEQ output lacked quality scores and full-length reads, limiting matched filtering. The protocol was immunoSEQ multiplex PCR, while the TCRdb copy is restricted to in-frame clones and leaves out a portion. V, J and clone size were drawn from that table, and D and trimming were deduced from the DNA. The sample holds a few million clones; less than 95% are singletons and the top ten take approximately 0.39%. Germline V gene sequence: CDR1 MDHEN, CDR2 SYDVKM. V gave up 5 bases and J gave up 2 bases; unmatched junction bases: 3. The CDR3 is 13 residues long. For this clone: The antigen is unknown.

This TCR came from a man in his late teens or twenties in good health. Some clones in this sample may be carry-over from other donors' samples. Sequencing was carried out using naive CD4+ T cells from PBMCs. As to subset: CD45RA+ positively selected. This chain connects TRBV28 to TRBJ2-7; 7 bases fit TRBD1. The CDR3 here is CASSRDSPYEQYF. The DNA for the CDR3 is TGTGCCAGCAGTCGGGACAGCCCCTACGAGCAGTACTTC.